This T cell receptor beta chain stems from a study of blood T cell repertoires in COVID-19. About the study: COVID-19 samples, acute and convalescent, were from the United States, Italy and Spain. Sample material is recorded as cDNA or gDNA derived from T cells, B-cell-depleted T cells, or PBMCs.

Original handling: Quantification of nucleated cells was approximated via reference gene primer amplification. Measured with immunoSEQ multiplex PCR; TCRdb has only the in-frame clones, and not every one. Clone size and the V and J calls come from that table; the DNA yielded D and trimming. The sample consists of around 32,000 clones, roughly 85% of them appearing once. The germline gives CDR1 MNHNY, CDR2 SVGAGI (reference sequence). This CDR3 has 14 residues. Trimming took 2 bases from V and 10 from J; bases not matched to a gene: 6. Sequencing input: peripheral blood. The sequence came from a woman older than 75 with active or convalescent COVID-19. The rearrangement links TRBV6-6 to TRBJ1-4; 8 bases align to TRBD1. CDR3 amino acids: CASSYGQGIRKLFF. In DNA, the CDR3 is TGTGCCAGCAGTTACGGACAGGGAATTCGAAAACTGTTTTTT.